This is a list of T cell receptor beta chains from one sample in a study of shared clonotypes between healthy human individuals. Sequenced by immunoSEQ multiplex PCR; TCRdb stores in-frame clones only, minus some. The data contain 1.5 million to 2.5 million clones, approximately 95% of them singletons. What was sequenced was naive CD8+ T cells sorted from blood. The receptors derive from a young man in good health. The CDR3 runs from the conserved cysteine through the conserved F or W. The D gene is left open where the match is weak. Not all rows give a size; the values are once, few, many and, for expanded clones, a class.

d_call: -
clone_size: -
v_call: TRBV7-9
j_call: TRBJ2-7
cdr3_nt: TGTGCCAGCAGCCTCGGACAAATCTACGAGCAGTACTTC
cdr3_aa: CASSLGQIYEQYF

d_call: -
clone_size: -
v_call: TRBV21-1
j_call: TRBJ2-6
cdr3_nt: TGTGCCAGCAGCAAAGGGCGCGGCGGCTCTGGGGCCAACGTCCTGACTTTC
cdr3_aa: CASSKGRGGSGANVLTF

d_call: -
clone_size: -
v_call: TRBV5-4
j_call: TRBJ2-1
cdr3_nt: TGTGCCAGCAGCTGGGGCGTGGGGAGCGATGAGCAGTTCTTC
cdr3_aa: CASSWGVGSDEQFF

d_call: -
clone_size: -
v_call: TRBV6-4
j_call: TRBJ1-1
cdr3_nt: TGTGCCAGCAGTGAGAGCAGAGACACTGAAGCTTTCTTT
cdr3_aa: CASSESRDTEAFF

d_call: -
clone_size: -
v_call: TRBV7-6
j_call: TRBJ1-1
cdr3_nt: TGTGCCAGCAGCTTATGGTTAGGGGAAGGGGACACTGAAGCTTTCTTT
cdr3_aa: CASSLWLGEGDTEAFF

d_call: TRBD1
clone_size: once
v_call: TRBV6-6
j_call: TRBJ2-7
cdr3_nt: TGTGCCAGCAACCCCAGGGGGCCTTACGAGCAGTACTTC
cdr3_aa: CASNPRGPYEQYF

d_call: TRBD1
clone_size: -
v_call: TRBV6-5
j_call: TRBJ2-2
cdr3_nt: TGTGCCACCAACGGACAGGGGGCCCGGGAGCTGTTTTTT
cdr3_aa: CATNGQGARELFF

d_call: TRBD1
clone_size: -
v_call: TRBV11-2
j_call: TRBJ2-1
cdr3_nt: TGTGCCAGCAGTTATGGGACAGACTCCTACAATGAGCAGTTCTTC
cdr3_aa: CASSYGTDSYNEQFF

d_call: TRBD1
clone_size: -
v_call: TRBV28
j_call: TRBJ1-1
cdr3_nt: TGTGCCAGCACCACGACAGGGGCGCGGAACACTGAAGCTTTCTTT
cdr3_aa: CASTTTGARNTEAFF

d_call: -
clone_size: once
v_call: TRBV11-1
j_call: TRBJ2-2
cdr3_nt: TGTGCCAGCAGCTTGGGGTGGACAGAGACCAACACCGGGGAGCTGTTTTTT
cdr3_aa: CASSLGWTETNTGELFF

d_call: -
clone_size: -
v_call: TRBV2
j_call: TRBJ2-5
cdr3_nt: TGTGCCAGCAGTGAAGGACGGAACCAAGAGACCCAGTACTTC
cdr3_aa: CASSEGRNQETQYF

d_call: TRBD1
clone_size: -
v_call: TRBV28
j_call: TRBJ2-5
cdr3_nt: TGTGCCAGCAGTCATAGACAGGGGGCTCGCCAAGAGACCCAGTACTTC
cdr3_aa: CASSHRQGARQETQYF

d_call: TRBD1
clone_size: -
v_call: TRBV27
j_call: TRBJ1-2
cdr3_nt: TGTGCCAGCAGTTGGGACAGGAGTTATGGCTACACCTTC
cdr3_aa: CASSWDRSYGYTF

d_call: TRBD1
clone_size: -
v_call: TRBV6-6
j_call: TRBJ1-5
cdr3_nt: TGTGCCAGCAGTTACTACAGGGGCGGTAATCAGCCCCAGCATTTT
cdr3_aa: CASSYYRGGNQPQHF

d_call: -
clone_size: -
v_call: TRBV29-1
j_call: TRBJ2-7
cdr3_nt: TGCAGCGTTTTGCGGGGATCCTACGAGCAGTACTTC
cdr3_aa: CSVLRGSYEQYF

d_call: -
clone_size: -
v_call: TRBV9
j_call: TRBJ1-1
cdr3_nt: TGTGCCAGCAGCGTAGCAGGGAGTTCTACCGAAGCTTTCTTT
cdr3_aa: CASSVAGSSTEAFF

d_call: TRBD2
clone_size: -
v_call: TRBV9
j_call: TRBJ2-7
cdr3_nt: TGTGCCAGCAGCGCGAGAGGGAGGGGAATGGACGAGCAGTACTTC
cdr3_aa: CASSARGRGMDEQYF

d_call: -
clone_size: -
v_call: TRBV6-5
j_call: TRBJ2-2
cdr3_nt: TGTGCCAGCAGTTACGGGGGCGGCACCGGGGAGCTGTTTTTT
cdr3_aa: CASSYGGGTGELFF